Shown below are 25 T cell receptor beta chains from a single sample sequenced in a study of cytomegalovirus exposure and HLA in healthy donors. 60 Vbeta and 13 Jbeta primers were used in PCR. Libraries were prepared by immunoSEQ multiplex PCR; TCRdb keeps only in-frame clonotypes and omits some of them. The sample lists about 140,000 clones, about 76% occurring once. The sequencing input was PBMCs. These receptors originate from a female donor in good health and CMV-seronegative.

As for this clone: Distinct nucleotide sequences in the sample also encode this CDR3. The V gene is TRBV30, the J gene TRBJ2-3; possibly TRBD2 for D (5 bases). In germline, CDR1 is GTSNPN, CDR2 SVGIG (reference sequence). CDR3 length: 12 residues. Trimming stripped 0 bases from V and 6 bases from J, with 7 bases between. CDR3 nucleotides: TGTGCCTGGAGTGTAAGAGGGGATACGCAGTATTTT. It specifies CAWSVRGDTQYF.

On this clone: This sample also contains other DNA sequences that code for the same CDR3. The CDR3 sequence: CASSQERKLFF. The CDR3 coding sequence is TGCGCCAGCAGCCAAGAGAGGAAACTGTTTTTT. The chain links TRBV4-1 to TRBJ1-4; D is unclear. CDR1 and CDR2 from the germline V gene are MGHRA and YSYEKL. The CDR3 loop spans 11 amino acids. Between the trimmed V and J ends, which lost 0 bases and 11 bases, there was a span of 4 bases.

CDR3 sequence: CASSYGRQETQYF. CDR3 nucleotide sequence: TGTGCCAGCAGTTACGGGAGGCAAGAGACCCAGTACTTC. V and J are TRBV6-5 and TRBJ2-5; perhaps TRBD2 as D (6 bases). Germline values: CDR1 MNHEY, CDR2 SVGAGI. CDR3 length equals 13 residues. V was shortened by 2 bases and J by 2 bases, with 6 bases between the two germline ends.

This clone was counted a few times. As DNA, the CDR3 is TGTGCCAGCAGTTACGACAGAGACTACGAGCAGTACTTC. This encodes CASSYDRDYEQYF. The gene calls are TRBV6-5 and TRBJ2-7; possibly TRBD1 for D (5 bases). Germline loops: CDR1 MNHEY, CDR2 SVGAGI. Trimming removed 2 bases from V and 3 bases from J, with 8 bases in between. The CDR3 loop spans 13 amino acids.

This chain joins TRBV27 and TRBJ1-4, with 7 bases fitting TRBD1. The CDR3 contains 16 residues. The ends lost 3 bases at V and 7 bases at J; junction bases unmatched: 11. From germline, CDR1 is MNHEY and CDR2 SMNVEV (reference sequence). CDR3 in DNA: TGTGCCAGCAGTTTGGCAACAGGGGATTCGGGTGAAAAACTGTTTTTT. It encodes CASSLATGDSGEKLFF. The full variable domain, with the rest looked up from reference TRBV27 and TRBJ1-4, is EAQVTQNPRYLITVTGKKLTVTCSQNMNHEYMSWYRQDPGLGLRQIYYSMNVEVTDKGDVPEGYKVSRKEKRNFPLILESPSPNQTSLYFCASSLATGDSGEKLFFGSGTQLSVL.

The chain carries TRBV14 and TRBJ2-2; maybe TRBD2 (5 bases). V lost 5 bases to trimming and J lost 4 bases, with 17 bases between them. The germline V gene encodes CDR1 SGHDN and CDR2 FVKESK. The CDR3 runs 16 residues. CDR3 residues: CASSGSGLTPTGELFF. CDR3 DNA sequence: TGTGCCAGCAGCGGGTCCGGACTCACGCCCACCGGGGAGCTGTTTTTT.

This sequence joins TRBV4-3 and TRBJ2-2, with TRBD2 matching over 8 bases. The germline gives CDR1 LGHNA, CDR2 YSLEER. Trimming at V came to 0 bases and at J to 2 bases, leaving 8 bases not matched to a gene. The CDR3 spans 18 residues. The CDR3 DNA is TGCGCCAGCAGCCAAGATTTGGCGGGGGGCGATAACACCGGGGAGCTGTTTTTT. This gives the protein CASSQDLAGGDNTGELFF.

V usage is TRBV18 and J usage is TRBJ2-7, with TRBD1 matching over 8 bases. CDR3 length: 15 amino acids. Trimming removed 2 bases from V and 6 bases from J; junction bases left unmatched: 9. Germline loops: CDR1 KGHSH, CDR2 LQKENI. In nucleotides, the CDR3 is TGTGCCAGCTCACCAAGATCGACAGGGGACGTCGAGCAGTACTTC. It yields the protein CASSPRSTGDVEQYF.

Worth noting for this clone: In the same sample, other DNA sequences code for this CDR3. V gene TRBV2 combines with J gene TRBJ1-2; D ambiguous. The CDR3 totals 12 residues. The V end was cut by 7 bases, the J end by 10 bases, with 16 bases between. Germline loops: CDR1 SNHLY, CDR2 FYNNEI. The CDR3 sequence: CASTVEEVAYTF. The CDR3 DNA reads TGTGCCAGCACCGTGGAAGAGGTTGCCTACACCTTC.

This clone came up a few times. The gene calls are TRBV7-2 and TRBJ2-7, with TRBD2 identical over 7 bases. Trimming cost V 4 bases and J 3 bases; bases outside gene matches: 9. The CDR3 runs 15 residues. Germline lookup yields CDR1 SGHTA and CDR2 FQGNSA. CDR3 region: CASSSGGAGIYEQYF. In nucleotides, the CDR3 is TGTGCCAGCAGCTCCGGCGGAGCGGGAATCTACGAGCAGTACTTC.

V is TRBV7-2 and J is TRBJ1-2; 10 bases are shared with TRBD1. There are 16 residues in the CDR3. Germline CDR1 and CDR2: SGHTA and FQGNSA. V shed 1 base and J 4 bases; nucleotides not matched to a gene: 6. CDR3 nucleotides: TGTGCCAGCAGCTTAGGCGGGACAGGGGTGGCCTATGGCTACACCTTC. Translation: CASSLGGTGVAYGYTF.

The V and J genes are TRBV7-9 and TRBJ2-2; D gene unclear. This CDR3 has 11 residues. V gave up 10 bases and J gave up 8 bases, with 11 bases separating them. Germline assignment: CDR1 SEHNR and CDR2 FQNEAQ (reference sequence). In DNA, the CDR3 is TGTGCCATCGACTGGTCGGGGGAGCTGTTTTTT. It translates to CAIDWSGELFF. The full variable domain, completed using reference TRBV7-9 and TRBJ2-2, is DTGVSQNPRHKITKRGQNVTFRCDPISEHNRLYWYRQTLGQGPEFLTYFQNEAQLEKSRLLSDRFSAERPKGSFSTLEIQRTEQGDSAMYLCAIDWSGELFFGEGSRLTVL.

The V gene is TRBV7-2, the J gene TRBJ1-1, with D unresolved. Trimming cost V 1 base and J 4 bases, with 16 bases left between them. Germline CDR1 SGHTA, CDR2 FQGNSA. The CDR3 spans 16 residues. In nucleotides, the CDR3 is TGTGCCAGCAGCTTAGGAGGATGGTACGGTGGCACTGAAGCTTTCTTT. It is translated as CASSLGGWYGGTEAFF.

This clone occurred once. The chain carries TRBV19 and TRBJ2-3, with 8 bases aligning to TRBD2. The CDR3 runs to 12 residues. V lost 4 bases and J lost 6; bases outside the gene matches: 0. Germline CDR1 LNHDA, CDR2 SQIVND (reference sequence). CDR3 loop: CASSTSGDTQYF. CDR3 nucleotide sequence: TGTGCCAGTAGTACTAGCGGGGATACGCAGTATTTT.

Notes on this clone: The sample carries other DNA sequences with the same CDR3. The V and J genes are TRBV5-1 and TRBJ2-1; possibly TRBD2 for D (5 bases). CDR1 and CDR2 (germline): SGHRS, YFSETQ. The CDR3 sequence is 15 residues long. The V end lost 0 bases, the J end lost 1 base, and 8 bases lay between the germline ends. CDR3 DNA: TGCGCCAGCAGCTTGGCCAGCGGATCCTACAATGAGCAGTTCTTC. Its protein is CASSLASGSYNEQFF.

The chain joins TRBV30 to TRBJ1-2; tentatively, D is TRBD1 (6 bases). Deletions cut 5 bases from V and 4 bases from J, with 14 bases between. Germline V lookup: CDR1 GTSNPN, CDR2 SVGIG (reference sequence). The CDR3 sequence is 13 residues long. The CDR3 DNA is TGTGCCTGGGACTTCGGGACAACCTATGGCTACACCTTC. Encoded protein: CAWDFGTTYGYTF.

V usage is TRBV5-1 and J usage is TRBJ2-6; D gene unclear. CDR1 and CDR2 (germline): SGHRS, YFSETQ. V lost 0 bases and J 3 bases, leaving 7 bases between the germline ends. There are 15 residues in the CDR3. The CDR3 spells CASSLVVHGANVLTF. For the CDR3, the DNA is TGCGCCAGCAGCTTGGTTGTTCATGGGGCCAACGTCCTGACTTTC.

This clone has a handful of counts. V usage is TRBV4-1 and J usage is TRBJ2-7; no reliable D call. Trimming took 0 bases from V and 0 from J, leaving 9 bases between them. Germline loops: CDR1 MGHRA, CDR2 YSYEKL. The CDR3 is 15 amino acids. CDR3 region: CASSQERYFSYEQYF. The CDR3 bases are TGCGCCAGCAGCCAAGAGAGGTACTTCTCCTACGAGCAGTACTTC.

V gene TRBV11-2 combines with J gene TRBJ2-7; 7 bases map to TRBD2. The V segment lost 6 bases and the J segment 2 bases; nucleotides outside the gene matches: 7. Per the germline V gene, CDR1 is SGHAT and CDR2 is FQNNGV. CDR3 length: 14 amino acids. The CDR3 nucleotides are TGTGCCAGCAGGGATCGGCGGGGGACCTACGAGCAGTACTTC. This gives the protein CASRDRRGTYEQYF.

This clone was counted between two and nine times. CDR3 residues: CASSRDLANYGYTF. CDR3 nucleotides: TGTGCCAGCAGTAGAGACCTAGCTAACTATGGCTACACCTTC. The chain is built from TRBV6-5 and TRBJ1-2; D is unclear. Germline CDR1 reads MNHEY; CDR2 reads SVGAGI. The length of the CDR3 is 14 residues. Between the trimmed V and J ends, which lost 5 bases and 0 bases, there was a span of 10 bases.

V and J are TRBV14 and TRBJ1-1; D unclear. The CDR3 loop spans 17 amino acids. Germline V gene lookup returns CDR1 SGHDN and CDR2 FVKESK. V lost 0 bases, J lost 1 base, and 15 bases lay in between. DNA of the CDR3: TGTGCCAGCAGCCAAGATGAGGGTCTACGGACGAACACTGAAGCTTTCTTT. Its translation: CASSQDEGLRTNTEAFF.

The V gene is TRBV4-1, the J gene TRBJ2-3, with TRBD2 identical over 13 bases. Per the germline V gene, CDR1 is MGHRA and CDR2 is YSYEKL. Trimming removed 0 bases from V and 2 bases from J; junction bases left unmatched: 11. This CDR3 is built from 20 residues. Here the CDR3 DNA reads TGCGCCAGCAGCCAAGATTGGTCTTTACTAGCGGGAGGGATCACAGATACGCAGTATTTT. It codes for CASSQDWSLLAGGITDTQYF.

The chain has TRBV5-1 and TRBJ1-4; 11 bases match TRBD1. V lost 4 bases, J lost 4 bases, and 6 bases stayed unmatched. From germline, CDR1 is SGHRS and CDR2 YFSETQ. This CDR3 is 16 amino acids long. The CDR3 is CASSMDRGPFNEKLFF. CDR3 coding DNA: TGCGCCAGCAGCATGGACAGGGGGCCGTTTAATGAAAAACTGTTTTTT.

This chain uses TRBV10-2 with TRBJ1-5; 9 bases are a match to TRBD1. Germline trimming cut 11 bases from V and 5 bases from J; bases unmatched to any gene: 7. In germline, CDR1 is WSHSY, CDR2 SAAADI. The CDR3 covers 13 residues. CDR3 in amino acids: CAGGDRADQPQHF. For the CDR3, the DNA is TGCGCCGGTGGGGACAGGGCGGATCAGCCCCAGCATTTT.

The rearrangement links TRBV27 to TRBJ2-3; D gene uncertain. The CDR3 contains 12 residues. V was trimmed by 5 bases and J by 5 bases, leaving 8 bases between them. CDR1 MNHEY and CDR2 SMNVEV come from the germline V gene (reference sequence). In DNA, the CDR3 is TGTGCCAGCAGTCCTGCAGAAGATACGCAGTATTTT. Encoded protein: CASSPAEDTQYF.